A selection of T cell receptor beta chains follows, all from one sample in a study of CD8 T cells in Susac syndrome. Using its own MiXCR run on the immunoSEQ multiplex PCR reads, TCRdb lists one record per CDR3 protein. The sample lists about 120,000 distinct CDR3 sequences; around 95% were seen once. Sequenced: CD4+ T cells from PBMCs. These receptors came from a human donor in good health. CDR3s include the opening cysteine and the closing phenylalanine or tryptophan. D genes are given only for firm matches. Some rows have no size entry. The others give once, few or many, or a class for an expanded clone.

j_call | v_call | clone_size | d_call | cdr3_aa | cdr3_nt
TRBJ2-7 | TRBV29-1 | - | TRBD1 | CSVEPPGTGSMREQYF | TGCAGCGTTGAACCTCCCGGGACAGGGTCTATGAGGGAGCAGTACTTC
TRBJ2-1 | TRBV18 | - | - | CASSPRDYNEQFF | TGTGCCAGCTCCCCTCGGGACTACAATGAGCAGTTCTTC
TRBJ2-5 | TRBV19 | - | - | CASSTGTQETQYF | TGTGCCAGTAGTACAGGAACGCAGGAGACCCAGTACTTC
TRBJ1-3 | TRBV9 | - | - | CASSVGGEISGNTIYF | TGTGCCAGCAGCGTAGGGGGAGAAATCTCTGGAAACACCATATATTTT
TRBJ1-5 | TRBV28 | - | - | CASSQPTGAQHF | TGTGCCAGCAGCCAACCCACCGGAGCCCAGCATTTT
TRBJ2-7 | TRBV27 | - | - | CASSSGRDYVGNEQYF | TGTGCCAGCAGTTCTGGCAGAGACTATGTGGGGAACGAGCAGTACTTC
TRBJ1-1 | TRBV18 | few | - | CASSPLTGSETEAFF | TGTGCCAGCTCACCTTTGACAGGTTCGGAAACTGAAGCTTTCTTT
TRBJ2-2 | TRBV24-1 | - | TRBD1 | CATSDPGQGGTGELFF | TGTGCCACCAGTGATCCCGGACAGGGGGGCACCGGGGAGCTGTTTTTT
TRBJ2-7 | TRBV12-5 | - | TRBD2 | CASGSGGTAYEQYF | TGTGCTAGTGGTTCGGGGGGGACTGCCTACGAGCAGTACTTC
TRBJ1-2 | TRBV20-1 | few | - | CSARGDRANYGYTF | TGCAGTGCTAGGGGGGACCGTGCTAACTATGGCTACACCTTC
TRBJ2-3 | TRBV6-5 | - | - | CASSYAQGLTDTQYF | TGTGCCAGCAGTTACGCCCAGGGTCTTACAGATACGCAGTATTTT
TRBJ1-5 | TRBV20-1 | once | - | CSASYGGNQPQHF | TGCAGTGCTAGTTACGGGGGCAATCAGCCCCAGCATTTT
TRBJ1-5 | TRBV3-1 | - | TRBD1 | CASSPGGGGDNQPQHF | TGTGCCAGCAGCCCAGGGGGAGGGGGCGACAATCAGCCCCAGCATTTT
TRBJ2-5 | TRBV24-1 | - | TRBD1 | CATSDGTEETQYF | TGTGCCACCAGTGATGGGACAGAAGAGACCCAGTACTTC
TRBJ2-6 | TRBV19 | - | - | CASSPPRFTGANVLTF | TGTGCCAGTAGTCCCCCTCGATTTACTGGGGCCAACGTCCTGACTTTC
TRBJ2-3 | TRBV20-1 | once | - | CSAGQNTDTQYF | TGCAGTGCCGGGCAAAACACAGATACGCAGTATTTT
TRBJ1-2 | TRBV24-1 | - | - | CATSHPSQGLDGYTF | TGTGCCACCAGTCACCCTTCGCAGGGGTTAGATGGCTACACCTTC
TRBJ2-1 | TRBV12-3/TRBV12-4 | - | TRBD1 | CASTPGTGLYNEQFF | TGTGCCAGCACCCCCGGGACAGGGCTTTACAATGAGCAGTTCTTC
TRBJ2-7 | TRBV3-1 | - | - | CASSQGSGEQYF | TGTGCCAGCAGCCAGGGCTCGGGGGAGCAGTACTTC
TRBJ1-1 | TRBV5-8 | - | - | CASSLGTELHGTEAFF | TGTGCCAGCAGCTTGGGGACAGAGCTGCACGGCACTGAAGCTTTCTTT
TRBJ2-4 | TRBV7-9 | - | - | CASSLGQGLYIQYF | TGTGCCAGCAGCTTAGGGCAGGGGTTATACATTCAGTACTTC
TRBJ2-7 | TRBV20-1 | - | TRBD2 | CSARLALAYEQYF | TGCAGTGCCAGACTAGCGCTGGCCTACGAGCAGTACTTC
TRBJ1-1 | TRBV2 | - | - | CASSGGSLNTEAFF | TGTGCCAGCAGTGGGGGCAGCTTGAACACTGAAGCTTTCTTT
TRBJ2-1 | TRBV7-3 | - | - | CASSTEGSYNEQFF | TGTGCCAGCAGCACAGAAGGGTCCTACAATGAGCAGTTCTTC
TRBJ2-1 | TRBV27 | - | - | CASSSPTRLTYNEQFF | TGTGCCAGCAGTTCCCCGACAAGGCTTACCTACAATGAGCAGTTCTTC
TRBJ1-1 | TRBV5-1 | - | - | CASSLGAVNTEAFF | TGCGCCAGCAGCTTGGGGGCGGTGAACACTGAAGCTTTCTTT
TRBJ2-3 | TRBV7-6 | - | TRBD2 | CASSSTSGSGTDTQYF | TGTGCCAGCAGCTCCACTAGCGGGAGTGGGACAGATACGCAGTATTTT